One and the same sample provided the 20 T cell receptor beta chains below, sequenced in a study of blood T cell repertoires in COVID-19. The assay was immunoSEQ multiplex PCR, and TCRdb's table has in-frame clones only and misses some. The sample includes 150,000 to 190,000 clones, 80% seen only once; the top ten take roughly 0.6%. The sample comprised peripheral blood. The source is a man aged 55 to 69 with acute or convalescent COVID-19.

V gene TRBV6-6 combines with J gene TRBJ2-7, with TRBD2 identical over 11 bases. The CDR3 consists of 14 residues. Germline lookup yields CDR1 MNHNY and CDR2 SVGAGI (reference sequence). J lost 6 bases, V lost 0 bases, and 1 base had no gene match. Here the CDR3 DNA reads TGTGCCAGCAGTTACTCCGGGACTAGCGGCGAGCAGTACTTC. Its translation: CASSYSGTSGEQYF.

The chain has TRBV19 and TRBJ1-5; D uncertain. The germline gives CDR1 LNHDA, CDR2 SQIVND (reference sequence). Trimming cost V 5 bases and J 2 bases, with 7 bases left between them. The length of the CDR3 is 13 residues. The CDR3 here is CASSFTGNQPQHF. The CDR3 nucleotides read TGTGCCAGTAGTTTTACAGGCAATCAGCCCCAGCATTTT. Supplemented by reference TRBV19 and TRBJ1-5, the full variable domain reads DGGITQSPKYLFRKEGQNVTLSCEQNLNHDAMYWYRQDPGQGLRLIYYSQIVNDFQKGDIAEGYSVSREKKESFPLTVTSAQKNPTAFYLCASSFTGNQPQHFGDGTRLSIL.

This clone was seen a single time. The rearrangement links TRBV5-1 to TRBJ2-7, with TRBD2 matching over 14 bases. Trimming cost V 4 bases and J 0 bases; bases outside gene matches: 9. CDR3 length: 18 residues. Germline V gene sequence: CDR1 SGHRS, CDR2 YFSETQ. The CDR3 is CASSPGTSGGGSSYEQYF. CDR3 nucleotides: TGCGCCAGCAGCCCTGGGACTAGCGGGGGAGGGAGCTCCTACGAGCAGTACTTC.

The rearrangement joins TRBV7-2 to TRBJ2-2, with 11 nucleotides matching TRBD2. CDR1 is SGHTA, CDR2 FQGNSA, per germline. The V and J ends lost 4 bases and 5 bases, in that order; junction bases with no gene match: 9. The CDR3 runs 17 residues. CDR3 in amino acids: CASSSTGLAGGTGELFF. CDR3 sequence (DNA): TGTGCCAGCAGCTCAACTGGACTAGCGGGCGGGACCGGGGAGCTGTTTTTT.

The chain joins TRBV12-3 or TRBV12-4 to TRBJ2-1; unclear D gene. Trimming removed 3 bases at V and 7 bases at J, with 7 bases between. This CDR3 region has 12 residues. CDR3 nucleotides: TGTGCCAGCAGTTTCTATTTAAATGAGCAGTTCTTC. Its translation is CASSFYLNEQFF.

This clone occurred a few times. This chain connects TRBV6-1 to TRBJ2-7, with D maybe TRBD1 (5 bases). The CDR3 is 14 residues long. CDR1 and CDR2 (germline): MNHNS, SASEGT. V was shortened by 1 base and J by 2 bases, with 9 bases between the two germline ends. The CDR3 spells CASSEVWGPYEQYF. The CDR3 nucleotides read TGTGCCAGCAGTGAAGTCTGGGGCCCCTACGAGCAGTACTTC.

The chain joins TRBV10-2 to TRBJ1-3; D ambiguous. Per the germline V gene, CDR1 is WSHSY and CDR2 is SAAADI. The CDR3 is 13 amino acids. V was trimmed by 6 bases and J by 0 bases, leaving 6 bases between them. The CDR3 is CASRTSSGNTIYF. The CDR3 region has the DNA TGCGCCAGCAGAACTAGCTCTGGAAACACCATATATTTT.

DNA of the CDR3: TGTGCCAGCAGCGCACAGGGAAATAGCAATCAGCCCCAGCATTTT. This gives the protein CASSAQGNSNQPQHF. The chain recombines TRBV7-2 with TRBJ1-5; possible D gene TRBD1, 6 bases. Germline assignment: CDR1 SGHTA and CDR2 FQGNSA. V was pared by 5 bases and J by 0 bases, with 11 bases between. This CDR3 is 15 amino acids long.

CDR3 nucleotides: TGTGCCAGCACTCCTGACAGAAGTAATGAAAAACTGTTTTTT. As protein: CASTPDRSNEKLFF. The gene calls are TRBV7-9 and TRBJ1-4, with a possible D match to TRBD1 (5 bases). This CDR3 has 14 residues. Germline lookup yields CDR1 SEHNR and CDR2 FQNEAQ (reference sequence). V was shortened by 7 bases and J by 4 bases, with 13 bases between the two germline ends.

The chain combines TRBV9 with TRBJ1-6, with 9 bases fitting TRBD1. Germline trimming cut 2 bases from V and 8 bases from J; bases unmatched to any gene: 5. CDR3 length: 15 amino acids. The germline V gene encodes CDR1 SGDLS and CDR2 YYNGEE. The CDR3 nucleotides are TGTGCCAGCAGCGTTGAGTGGACAGGGGATTCACCCCTCCACTTT. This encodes CASSVEWTGDSPLHF.

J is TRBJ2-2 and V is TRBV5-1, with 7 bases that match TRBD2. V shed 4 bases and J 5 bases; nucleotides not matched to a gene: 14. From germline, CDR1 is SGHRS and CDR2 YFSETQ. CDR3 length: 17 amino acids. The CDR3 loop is CASSPSAGLSSTGELFF. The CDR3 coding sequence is TGCGCCAGCAGCCCCTCAGCGGGACTAAGCTCAACCGGGGAGCTGTTTTTT.

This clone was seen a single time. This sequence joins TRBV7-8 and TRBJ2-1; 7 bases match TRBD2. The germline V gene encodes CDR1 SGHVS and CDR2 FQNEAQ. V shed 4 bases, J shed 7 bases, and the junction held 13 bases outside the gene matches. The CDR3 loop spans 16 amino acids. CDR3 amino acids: CASSSRDPGGVNEQFF. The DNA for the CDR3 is TGTGCCAGCAGCTCCCGGGACCCGGGGGGTGTAAATGAGCAGTTCTTC.

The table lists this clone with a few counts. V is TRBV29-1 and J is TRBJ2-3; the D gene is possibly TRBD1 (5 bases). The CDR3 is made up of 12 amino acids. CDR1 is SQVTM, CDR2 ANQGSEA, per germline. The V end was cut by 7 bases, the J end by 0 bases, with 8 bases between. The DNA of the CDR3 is TGCAGCGCTACAGGAAGCACAGATACGCAGTATTTT. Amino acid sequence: CSATGSTDTQYF.

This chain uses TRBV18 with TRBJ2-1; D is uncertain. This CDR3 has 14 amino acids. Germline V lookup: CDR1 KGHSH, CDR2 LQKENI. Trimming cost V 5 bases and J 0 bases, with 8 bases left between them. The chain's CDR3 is CASSNTDSYNEQFF. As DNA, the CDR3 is TGTGCCAGCTCAAACACAGACTCCTACAATGAGCAGTTCTTC.

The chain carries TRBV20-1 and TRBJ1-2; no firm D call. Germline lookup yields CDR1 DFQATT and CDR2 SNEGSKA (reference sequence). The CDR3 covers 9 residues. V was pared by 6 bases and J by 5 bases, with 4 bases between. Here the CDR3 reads CSAQYGYTF. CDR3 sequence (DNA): TGCAGTGCCCAGTATGGCTACACCTTC.

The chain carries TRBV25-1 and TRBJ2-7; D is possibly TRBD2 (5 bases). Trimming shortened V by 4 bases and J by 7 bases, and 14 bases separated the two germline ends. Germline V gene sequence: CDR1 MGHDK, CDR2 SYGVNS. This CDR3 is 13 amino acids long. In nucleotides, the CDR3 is TGTGCCAGCAGTGCCGACCTTACGGGAGAGCAGTACTTC. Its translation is CASSADLTGEQYF.

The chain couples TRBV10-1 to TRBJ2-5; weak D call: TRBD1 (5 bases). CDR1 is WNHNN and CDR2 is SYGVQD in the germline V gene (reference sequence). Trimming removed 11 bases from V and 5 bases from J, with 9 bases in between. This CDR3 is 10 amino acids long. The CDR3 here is CALKGETQYF. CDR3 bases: TGCGCCCTCAAGGGGGAGACCCAGTACTTC.

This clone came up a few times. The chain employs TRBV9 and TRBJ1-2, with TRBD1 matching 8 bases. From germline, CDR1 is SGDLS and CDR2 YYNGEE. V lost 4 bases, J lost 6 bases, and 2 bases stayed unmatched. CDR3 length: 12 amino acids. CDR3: CASSTQGDGYTF. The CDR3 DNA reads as TGTGCCAGCAGCACACAGGGGGATGGCTACACCTTC.

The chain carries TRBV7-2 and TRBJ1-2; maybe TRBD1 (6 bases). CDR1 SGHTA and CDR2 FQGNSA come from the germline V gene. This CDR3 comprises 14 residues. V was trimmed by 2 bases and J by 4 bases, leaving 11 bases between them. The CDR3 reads CASSLSRGGYGYTF. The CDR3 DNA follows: TGTGCCAGCAGCTTAAGTCGAGGGGGCTATGGCTACACCTTC.

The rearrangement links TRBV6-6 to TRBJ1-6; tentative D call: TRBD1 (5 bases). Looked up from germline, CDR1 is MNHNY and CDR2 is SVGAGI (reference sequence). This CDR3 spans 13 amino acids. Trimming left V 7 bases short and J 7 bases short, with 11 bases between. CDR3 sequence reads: CASIQQVNSPLHF. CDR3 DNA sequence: TGTGCCAGCATCCAACAGGTCAATTCACCCCTCCACTTT.